The clone carrying this T cell receptor (beta chain) occurred many times. Its specificity is unknown. A Clinical Activity Score of at least 3, a NOSPECS grade of at least 4 and a duration under 3 months were recorded in the ophthalmopathy patients. These data originate in a study of T cells in Graves' hyperthyroidism and ophthalmopathy. The CDR3 regions of TCR beta were amplified from RNA transcripts. During a first-round RT-PCR of the TCR CDR3, the HTBI primer set was used. TCRdb redid the calling of the multiplex PCR reads with MiXCR, one entry per CDR3 protein. Of about 640,000 distinct CDR3 sequences in the sample, around 15% were seen once. Findings of the study overall: Most clonotypes expanded in the thyroid (above 0.001) were also present in blood.

Germline trimming cut 4 bases from V and 2 bases from J; bases unmatched to any gene: 6. The CDR3 sequence is 15 residues long. This clonotype originated in a woman between 50 and 59 years old with Graves' ophthalmopathy. The V call is TRBV12-3 or TRBV12-4, the J call TRBJ2-7; 9 bases line up with TRBD1. The specimen sequenced was blood. CDR3 coding DNA: TGTGCCAGCAGTTCCCGGGACAGGGCAGCCTACGAGCAGTACTTC. Amino acids: CASSSRDRAAYEQYF.